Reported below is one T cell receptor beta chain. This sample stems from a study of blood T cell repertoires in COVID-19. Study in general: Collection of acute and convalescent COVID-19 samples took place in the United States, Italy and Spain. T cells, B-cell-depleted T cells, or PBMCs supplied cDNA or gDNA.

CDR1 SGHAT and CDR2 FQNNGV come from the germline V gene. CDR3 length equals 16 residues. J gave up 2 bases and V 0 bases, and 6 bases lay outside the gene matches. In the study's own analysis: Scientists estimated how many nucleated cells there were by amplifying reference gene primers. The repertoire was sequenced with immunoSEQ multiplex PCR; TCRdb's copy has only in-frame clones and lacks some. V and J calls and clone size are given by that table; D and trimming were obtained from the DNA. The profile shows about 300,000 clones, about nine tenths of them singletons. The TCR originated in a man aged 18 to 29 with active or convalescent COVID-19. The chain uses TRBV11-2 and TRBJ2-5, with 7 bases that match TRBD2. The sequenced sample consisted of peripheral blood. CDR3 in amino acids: CASSLDRGSRQETQYF. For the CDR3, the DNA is TGTGCCAGCAGCTTAGATCGCGGGAGTCGGCAAGAGACCCAGTACTTC.